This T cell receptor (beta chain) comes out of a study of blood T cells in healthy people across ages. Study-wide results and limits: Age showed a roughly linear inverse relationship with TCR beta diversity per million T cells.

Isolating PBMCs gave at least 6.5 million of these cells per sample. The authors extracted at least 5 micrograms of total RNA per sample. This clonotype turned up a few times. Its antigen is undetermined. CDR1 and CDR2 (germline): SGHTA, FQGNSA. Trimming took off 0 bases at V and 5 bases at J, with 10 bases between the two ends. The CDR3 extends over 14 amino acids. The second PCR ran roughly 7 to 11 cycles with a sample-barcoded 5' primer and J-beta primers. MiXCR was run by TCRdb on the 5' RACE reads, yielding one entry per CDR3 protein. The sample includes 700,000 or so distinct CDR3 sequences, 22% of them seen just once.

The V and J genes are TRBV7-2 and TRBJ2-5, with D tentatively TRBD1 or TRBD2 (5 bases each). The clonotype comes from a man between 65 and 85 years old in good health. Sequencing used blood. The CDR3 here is CASSLAGTGETQYF. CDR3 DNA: TGTGCCAGCAGCTTAGCCGGGACCGGGGAGACCCAGTACTTC.